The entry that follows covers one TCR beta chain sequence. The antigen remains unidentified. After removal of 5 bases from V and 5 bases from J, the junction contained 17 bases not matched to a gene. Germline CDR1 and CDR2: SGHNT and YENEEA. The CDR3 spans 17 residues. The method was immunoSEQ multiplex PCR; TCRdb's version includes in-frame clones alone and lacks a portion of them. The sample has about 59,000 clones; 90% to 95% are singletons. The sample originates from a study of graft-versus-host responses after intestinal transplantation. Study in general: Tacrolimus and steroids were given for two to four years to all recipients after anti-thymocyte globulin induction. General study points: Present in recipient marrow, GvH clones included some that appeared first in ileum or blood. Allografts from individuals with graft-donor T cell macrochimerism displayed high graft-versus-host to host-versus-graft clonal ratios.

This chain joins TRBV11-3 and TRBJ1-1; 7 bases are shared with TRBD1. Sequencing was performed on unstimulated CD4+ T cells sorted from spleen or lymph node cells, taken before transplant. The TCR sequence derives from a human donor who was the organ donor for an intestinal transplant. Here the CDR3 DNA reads TGTGCCAGCAGCACAAAAACAGGGGCGTTGTCGTGTACTGAAGCTTTCTTT. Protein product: CASSTKTGALSCTEAFF.